The table lists the clone carrying this T cell receptor beta chain with a few counts. Its antigen is still unknown. These data originate in a study of identical twins. Study-wide findings and caveats: It was cross-sectional statistical analysis, not following the same donors, that the conclusions relied on. Compared with models, monozygotic twins showed more out-of-frame TCR alpha sharing.

Unique molecular identifiers were present on the cDNA, and a universal primer site came from template switching. A single record per CDR3 protein comes from TCRdb applying MiXCR to the 5' RACE reads. This table has roughly 570,000 distinct CDR3 sequences, 9% to 10% appearing once. Germline CDR1 and CDR2: DFQATT and SNEGSKA (reference sequence). The CDR3 has 16 amino acids. Unmatched junction bases numbered 14, after V lost 6 bases and J lost 6 bases. Healthy Caucasians alone served as donors. Another study also made use of these data, one on yellow fever vaccine responses in identical twins.

This chain uses TRBV20-1 with TRBJ2-3; 11 bases agree with TRBD2. This sequence originates from a woman between 18 and 29 years old in good health. Specimen: PBMCs. CDR3: CSAASRGVAGGDTQYF. Here the CDR3 DNA reads TGCAGTGCAGCCTCCCGGGGGGTAGCGGGGGGGGATACGCAGTATTTT.